The clone carrying this T cell receptor (beta chain) came up a few times. The antigen is unknown. One entry per CDR3 protein, called by TCRdb with MiXCR from the 5' RACE reads. Among approximately 210,000 distinct CDR3 sequences, about 11% were seen once, and the ten largest hold just over 3%. J lost 7 bases, V lost 7 bases, and 8 bases had no gene match. This CDR3 has 13 residues. Per germline, CDR1 MGHDK and CDR2 SYGVNS. This entry is derived from a study of T-cell memory formation after mild COVID-19. Background on the study: The TCR clusters were mostly specific to one donor. Study outcomes and limitations: In pre-infection memory, a portion of responding clones appeared, which suggested that cross-reactive memory joined. Contracting CD4+ clones lay largely in CM and EM, with CD8+ ones residing in EMRA.

The rearrangement uses TRBV25-1 and TRBJ2-7; 9 bases line up with TRBD1. The TCR sequence derives from a man between 18 and 35 years old who had mild COVID-19 (a few samples of this study predate the infection). Cell type and time point are not known. What was sequenced was PBMCs or a T cell subset sorted from them (not recorded which). Here the CDR3 DNA reads TGTGCCAGCACCCGGACAGGGGCGGGTGAGCAGTACTTC. This encodes CASTRTGAGEQYF.